Following are 29 T cell receptor beta chains from one sample sequenced in a study of T cells in Graves' hyperthyroidism and ophthalmopathy. There were TCR beta CDR3 regions amplified from RNA transcripts. First-round RT-PCR targeting the TCR CDR3 was performed with the HTBI primer set. Each CDR3 protein gets one entry after TCRdb re-called the multiplex PCR reads with MiXCR. The sample contains fewer than 750,000 distinct CDR3 sequences, around 45% of which appear only once. The sequenced sample consisted of peripheral blood or thyroid tissue (not recorded which). These receptors originate from a woman aged 18-30 years with Graves' hyperthyroidism.

Notes on this clonotype: A single base separates this from a much larger clone, so it may be a read error. This chain links TRBV10-3 with TRBJ2-5; TRBD1 aligns across 8 bases. The germline V gene encodes CDR1 ENHRY and CDR2 SYGVKD. The ends lost 5 bases at V and 7 bases at J; junction bases unmatched: 6. The CDR3 spans 13 residues. The CDR3 sequence is CAISFLTGGTQYF. In DNA form, the CDR3 reads TGTGCCATCAGTTTCCTAACAGGGGGGACCCAGTACTTC.

This clonotype was recorded once. The chain couples TRBV4-1 to TRBJ1-2, with 9 bases that match TRBD1. This CDR3 contains 18 residues. V shed 0 bases, J shed 3 bases, and the junction held 11 bases outside the gene matches. Germline V gives CDR1 MGHRA, CDR2 YSYEKL. For the CDR3, the DNA is TGCGCCAGCAGCCAAGAGGGACAGGGTTCCCTTAGAGACTATGGCTACACCTTC. As protein: CASSQEGQGSLRDYGYTF.

This clonotype is a singleton in its sample. The chain employs TRBV7-9 and TRBJ2-1; TRBD1 is a possible D gene (6 bases). CDR3 length equals 15 residues. Trimming took 2 bases from V and 4 from J, leaving 12 bases between them. Germline V gives CDR1 SEHNR, CDR2 FQNEAQ (reference sequence). Here the CDR3 DNA reads TGTGCCAGCAGCTTATCAACAGGGCGATACAATGAGCAGTTCTTC. Protein: CASSLSTGRYNEQFF.

This clonotype was counted many times. The rearrangement uses TRBV13 and TRBJ2-7, with 8 positions matching TRBD1. The length of the CDR3 is 15 residues. The V segment lost 5 bases and the J segment 6 bases; nucleotides outside the gene matches: 12. Germline V gene data show CDR1 as PRHDT and CDR2 as FYEKMQ (reference sequence). For the CDR3, the DNA is TGTGCCAGCAGCCCCTCCGGGACAGGACGGGTCGAGCAGTACTTC. Translation gives CASSPSGTGRVEQYF.

On this clonotype itself: Because it lacks the conserved phenylalanine or tryptophan at the end, this CDR3 is likely a read error. The CDR3 spells CASSQRQPGQGASEQYL. CDR3 bases: TGCGCCAGCAGTCAGAGGCAGCCGGGACAGGGGGCCTCCGAGCAGTACCTC. The chain recombines TRBV5-1 with TRBJ2-7, with 12 bases aligning to TRBD1. Trimming took 5 bases from V and 6 from J; bases not matched to a gene: 15. The CDR3 is made up of 17 amino acids. CDR1 is SGHRS and CDR2 is YFSETQ in the germline V gene.

Comments on this clonotype: A junction end diverges from the germline sequence, so it may reflect a read error. The rearrangement uses TRBV25-1 and TRBJ1-4; no definite D call. The CDR3 contains 14 residues. The germline gives CDR1 MGHDK, CDR2 SYGVNS. The CDR3 region is CASSEKARNEELLF. CDR3 bases: TGTGCCAGCAGTGAAAAGGCACGGAATGAAGAACTGCTTTTT.

The V and J genes are TRBV29-1 and TRBJ2-5; D is perhaps TRBD2 (5 bases). CDR3 length equals 13 residues. Germline V gene sequence: CDR1 SQVTM, CDR2 ANQGSEA. V lost 8 bases, J lost 5 bases, and 18 bases lay in between. The CDR3 coding sequence is TGCAGCTTAAGCGGTATTTATGGGGAGACCCAGTACTTC. This codes for CSLSGIYGETQYF.

This clonotype was detected ten times or more. This rearrangement joins TRBV12-3 or TRBV12-4 to TRBJ1-1, with D hard to call. Trimming removed 7 bases at V and 8 bases at J, with 14 bases between. This CDR3 has 12 residues. CDR3 amino acids: CASNTLLTEAFF. CDR3 DNA sequence: TGTGCCAGCAATACCCTATTAACAGAAGCTTTCTTT.

The chain employs TRBV4-3 and TRBJ1-4; 9 nucleotides match TRBD1. Germline V gives CDR1 LGHNA, CDR2 YSLEER. V trimming: 0 bases; J trimming: 7 bases; junction bases outside the gene matches: 12. The CDR3 totals 18 residues. The CDR3 nucleotides are TGCGCCAGCAGCCAAGATCCTTGGGGACAGGGAAAAAGTGAAAAACTGTTTTTT. This translates into CASSQDPWGQGKSEKLFF.

In its sample, this clonotype was seen once. The chain is built from TRBV29-1 and TRBJ2-7, with D maybe TRBD1 (6 bases). The germline V and J ends were trimmed by 4 bases and 0 bases, with 7 bases remaining between them. The CDR3 runs to 12 residues. Germline V gene data show CDR1 as SQVTM and CDR2 as ANQGSEA. The CDR3 is CSVVGGSYEQYF. The CDR3 DNA reads as TGCAGCGTTGTAGGGGGCTCCTACGAGCAGTACTTC.

This clonotype was seen a handful of times. The chain employs TRBV12-3 or TRBV12-4 and TRBJ2-1; tentatively, D is TRBD1 (6 bases). V was shortened by 6 bases and J by 5 bases, with 23 bases between the two germline ends. The CDR3 is 17 amino acids. CDR3 protein: CASSPGQPPRPDNEQFF. As DNA, the CDR3 is TGTGCCAGCAGCCCGGGACAACCTCCCCGGCCGGACAATGAGCAGTTCTTC.

At least ten counts were recorded for this clonotype. This chain links TRBV19 with TRBJ2-7; TRBD1 agrees at 7 bases. The CDR3 has 13 residues. J gave up 2 bases and V 6 bases, and 4 bases lay outside the gene matches. The germline V gene encodes CDR1 LNHDA and CDR2 SQIVND (reference sequence). As DNA, the CDR3 is TGTGCCAGTAGCGACAGGGCTCCCTACGAGCAGTACTTC. Amino acid sequence: CASSDRAPYEQYF.

The J gene is TRBJ2-7, the V gene TRBV10-3; 15 bases are a match to TRBD2. The V segment lost 10 bases and the J segment 6 bases; nucleotides outside the gene matches: 22. The CDR3 is 19 amino acids. Germline lookup yields CDR1 ENHRY and CDR2 SYGVKD. The CDR3, as DNA: TGTGCCAGCAGCCGAACCGGGACTAGCGGGAGGTCTTTTCCCATCGAGCAGTACTTC. Protein: CASSRTGTSGRSFPIEQYF.

This clonotype occurred many times. The genes are TRBV9 and TRBJ2-5; D is uncertain. Germline V CDR1 and CDR2: SGDLS, YYNGEE. Trimming took 6 bases from V and 5 from J, leaving 20 bases between them. The CDR3 has 15 amino acids. The CDR3 loop is CASTLTPRVGETQYF. The CDR3 nucleotides read TGTGCCAGCACCCTCACCCCAAGGGTGGGGGAGACCCAGTACTTC.

A few counts support this clonotype. The gene calls are TRBV7-9 and TRBJ2-3; no reliable D call. Per germline, CDR1 SEHNR and CDR2 FQNEAQ (reference sequence). CDR3 length equals 14 residues. V was trimmed by 5 bases and J by 4 bases, leaving 13 bases between them. The CDR3 loop reads CASSRNRVPDTQYF. Written as DNA, the CDR3 is TGTGCCAGCAGCCGCAACAGAGTCCCAGATACGCAGTATTTT.

The chain recombines TRBV10-3 with TRBJ1-2; tentatively, D is TRBD1 (5 bases). Looked up from germline, CDR1 is ENHRY and CDR2 is SYGVKD. CDR3 length equals 13 residues. V was trimmed by 2 bases and J by 5 bases, leaving 9 bases between them. The CDR3 reads CAISEQGLYGYTF. The CDR3 nucleotides are TGTGCCATCAGTGAGCAGGGATTATATGGCTACACCTTC.

The chain links TRBV9 to TRBJ1-2; D gene ambiguous. V gave up 3 bases and J gave up 8 bases, with 17 bases separating them. From germline, CDR1 is SGDLS and CDR2 YYNGEE. CDR3 length: 14 residues. The CDR3 coding sequence is TGTGCCAGCAGCGCGAGCGGTGGTACCTACGGCTACACCTTC. It is translated as CASSASGGTYGYTF.

This chain uses TRBV29-1 with TRBJ2-2; D ambiguous. Germline V gives CDR1 SQVTM, CDR2 ANQGSEA. The length of the CDR3 is 9 residues. V was pared by 6 bases and J by 6 bases, with 2 bases between. CDR3 sequence (DNA): TGCAGCGTGCCCGGGGAGCTGTTTTTT. Protein product: CSVPGELFF.

This clonotype has more than one count but fewer than ten. The V and J genes are TRBV30 and TRBJ1-5, with D possibly matching TRBD1 (6 bases). The CDR3 spans 15 residues. Germline V gives CDR1 GTSNPN, CDR2 SVGIG (reference sequence). Trimming pared 1 base from V and 0 bases from J, leaving 10 bases between. In DNA, the CDR3 is TGTGCCTGGAGTGCGTGGACAGTTAGCAATCAGCCCCAGCATTTT. Protein product: CAWSAWTVSNQPQHF.

This clonotype has at least ten counts. The genes are TRBV9 and TRBJ2-2; D tentatively fits TRBD1 or TRBD2 (6 bases each). CDR3 length equals 15 residues. The V gene lost 0 bases and the J gene lost 5 bases, with 11 bases spanning the gap. Germline assignment: CDR1 SGDLS and CDR2 YYNGEE. CDR3 coding DNA: TGTGCCAGCAGCGTAGTGGGGGGCGGAACCGGGGAGCTGTTTTTT. Amino acid sequence: CASSVVGGGTGELFF.

This clonotype was counted many times. In nucleotides, the CDR3 is TGTGCCAGCCAGGGACAGATAAGTTCACCCCTCCACTTT. This translates into CASQGQISSPLHF. V usage is TRBV27 and J usage is TRBJ1-6; 7 nucleotides agree with TRBD1. There are 13 residues in the CDR3. V was pared by 8 bases and J by 9 bases, with 7 bases of the junction left unmatched. CDR1 and CDR2 (germline): MNHEY, SMNVEV (reference sequence).

CDR3 residues: CASNTGTEGFDEQFF. The CDR3, as DNA: TGTGCCAGCAACACGGGGACAGAGGGGTTCGATGAGCAGTTCTTC. The genes are TRBV19 and TRBJ2-7; 7 bases align to TRBD1. Matching the DNA end better, TRBJ2-1 makes the J call doubtful. CDR1 LNHDA and CDR2 SQIVND come from the germline V gene (reference sequence). The CDR3 totals 15 residues.

This clonotype occurred many times. This chain connects TRBV7-9 to TRBJ1-5, with 10 bases matching TRBD1. CDR3 length equals 16 residues. J was trimmed by 6 bases and V by 1 base; bases with no gene match: 6. Germline loops: CDR1 SEHNR, CDR2 FQNEAQ (reference sequence). DNA of the CDR3: TGTGCCAGCAGCTTAGATTCGGACAGGGGGTCTCAGCCCCAGCATTTT. Translation: CASSLDSDRGSQPQHF.

V and J are TRBV7-3 and TRBJ1-5, with 9 nucleotides matching TRBD1. In germline, CDR1 is SGHTA, CDR2 FQGTGA. The V gene end was trimmed by 2 bases and the J gene end by 5 bases; junction bases not matched to a gene: 10. CDR3 length equals 17 residues. The CDR3 is CASSLAGTGSPHQPQHF. The CDR3 coding sequence is TGTGCCAGCAGCTTAGCCGGGACAGGGTCTCCCCATCAGCCCCAGCATTTT.

This clonotype was seen only a few times. CDR3 amino acids: CASSQEQGRAYEQYF. Written as DNA, the CDR3 is TGCGCCAGCAGCCAAGAACAGGGCAGGGCCTACGAGCAGTACTTC. The J gene is TRBJ2-7, the V gene TRBV4-1, with D possibly matching TRBD1 (6 bases). Germline V lookup: CDR1 MGHRA, CDR2 YSYEKL. The CDR3 has 15 amino acids. With 0 bases removed from V and 2 bases from J, the gap between germline ends came to 11 bases.

This clonotype occurred many times. This chain links TRBV6-1 with TRBJ1-1; no clear D gene. Trimming took off 2 bases at V and 1 base at J, with 11 bases between the two ends. CDR1 is MNHNS and CDR2 is SASEGT in the germline V gene. The length of the CDR3 is 15 residues. The CDR3 coding sequence is TGTGCCAGCAGTGAACCTAGGGCCGGGAACACTGAAGCTTTCTTT. It encodes CASSEPRAGNTEAFF.

The rearrangement links TRBV15 to TRBJ1-6; D is perhaps TRBD1 (5 bases). Trimming cost V 1 base and J 1 base, with 14 bases left between them. The germline CDR1 and CDR2 sequences are LNHNV and YYDKDF (reference sequence). The CDR3 has 18 amino acids. CDR3 region: CATSRVEGSRSYNSPLHF. For the CDR3, the DNA is TGTGCCACCAGCAGAGTTGAGGGGAGTCGGTCCTATAATTCACCCCTCCACTTT.

This clonotype was seen once. The chain is built from TRBV7-3 and TRBJ1-2; D uncertain. The ends were cut back, 4 bases at V and 7 bases at J, with 19 bases in the middle. CDR3 size: 15 residues. CDR1 and CDR2 from the germline V gene are SGHTA and FQGTGA. CDR3 coding DNA: TGTGCCAGCAGCTCCCGGGCAAATTGGATGGGTGGCTACACCTTC. Amino acids: CASSSRANWMGGYTF.

Only a few counts were recorded for this clonotype. The chain joins TRBV7-9 to TRBJ2-7; D may be TRBD1 or TRBD2 (7 bases each). The CDR3 runs 17 residues. Germline V CDR1 and CDR2: SEHNR, FQNEAQ (reference sequence). Between the trimmed V and J ends, which lost 2 bases and 4 bases, there was a span of 21 bases. CDR3 DNA sequence: TGTGCCAGCAGCTTAAAAGGGGGGGGGGACAGCTCATACGAGCAGTACTTC. Its translation: CASSLKGGGDSSYEQYF.